This T cell receptor (beta chain) was captured in a study of breast tumors, draining lymph nodes, adjacent tissues. Overall study findings and caveats: That most tumor T cells come from lymph nodes remained unproven. Luminal-like breast cancer showed significantly higher tumor–nontumor repertoire similarity than basal-like.

The lymph nodes were axillary draining lymph nodes from breast cancer patients. TCRdb used MiXCR to reprocess the multiplex PCR reads, holding one entry per CDR3 protein. This repertoire shows 200,000 to 250,000 distinct CDR3 sequences, 32% found once; its top ten account for 1.2% to 1.5%. This clonotype was counted many times. Its antigen is currently unknown. Between the trimmed V and J ends, which lost 3 bases and 0 bases, there was a span of 13 bases. CDR3 size: 16 residues. The germline V gene has CDR1 SGDLS and CDR2 YYNGEE. The specimen sequenced was axillary lymph node tissue. The chain links TRBV9 to TRBJ1-3, with D tentatively TRBD1 (6 bases). This receptor was obtained from a female donor with breast cancer. Some clones in this sample may be carry-over from other donors' samples. CDR3 in DNA: TGTGCCAGCAGCGCTACTAGGGGGAGCTCTGGAAACACCATATATTTT. Translation: CASSATRGSSGNTIYF.